This is a list of T cell receptor beta chains from one sample in a study of shared clonotypes between healthy human individuals. Profiled with immunoSEQ multiplex PCR; TCRdb holds only in-frame clones, not every one. Altogether about 2 million clones are present, over 85% being singletons, with the ten largest covering about 1.1%. The specimen sequenced was naive CD8+ T cells sorted from blood. All receptors come from a man between 18 and 29 years old in good health. Both conserved end residues are part of each CDR3. Fields, in order: D gene, clone size, J gene, V gene, CDR3 DNA, CDR3 protein. D genes are given only for firm matches. Clone size is given for some rows only: seen once, a few or many times, or a class if the clone is expanded.

D gene: -; clone size: once; J gene: TRBJ2-7; V gene: TRBV21-1; CDR3 DNA: TGTGCCAGCAGCACGACAGTTACCTACGAGCAGTACTTC; CDR3 protein: CASSTTVTYEQYF
D gene: TRBD1; clone size: -; J gene: TRBJ1-5; V gene: TRBV27; CDR3 DNA: TGTGCCAGCAGATTGACAGGGAGCAATCAGCCCCAGCATTTT; CDR3 protein: CASRLTGSNQPQHF
D gene: -; clone size: -; J gene: TRBJ2-1; V gene: TRBV9; CDR3 DNA: TGTGCCAGCAGCCCAGCTGGCAGTTACAATGAGCAGTTCTTC; CDR3 protein: CASSPAGSYNEQFF
D gene: -; clone size: -; J gene: TRBJ1-6; V gene: TRBV11-2; CDR3 DNA: TGTGCCAGCAGCATCTCCGGGACGGATAATTCACCCCTCCACTTT; CDR3 protein: CASSISGTDNSPLHF
D gene: -; clone size: -; J gene: TRBJ1-5; V gene: TRBV4-1; CDR3 DNA: TGCGCCAGCAGCCAAGGTCGCGCCGGAGGCTATAGCAATCAGCCCCAGCATTTT; CDR3 protein: CASSQGRAGGYSNQPQHF
D gene: TRBD1; clone size: -; J gene: TRBJ1-4; V gene: TRBV5-6; CDR3 DNA: TGTGCCAGCAGCACCGGACAGGGGGCGGAAAAACTGTTTTTT; CDR3 protein: CASSTGQGAEKLFF
D gene: TRBD1; clone size: -; J gene: TRBJ2-1; V gene: TRBV27; CDR3 DNA: TGTGCCAGCAGTTTATCGAGGGGGACAGGGGAGTGGTATGAGCAGTTCTTC; CDR3 protein: CASSLSRGTGEWYEQFF
D gene: -; clone size: -; J gene: TRBJ1-2; V gene: TRBV13; CDR3 DNA: TGTGCCAGCAGCTTAAGTTCGGAGAAGCCTTATGGCTACACCTTC; CDR3 protein: CASSLSSEKPYGYTF
D gene: -; clone size: -; J gene: TRBJ2-3; V gene: TRBV9; CDR3 DNA: TGTGCCAGCAGCGGGAGGGATACGCAGTATTTT; CDR3 protein: CASSGRDTQYF
D gene: TRBD1; clone size: -; J gene: TRBJ2-1; V gene: TRBV13; CDR3 DNA: TGTGCCAGCAGCTCATGGGACAGGGACTACAATGAGCAGTTCTTC; CDR3 protein: CASSSWDRDYNEQFF
D gene: TRBD2; clone size: -; J gene: TRBJ2-5; V gene: TRBV9; CDR3 DNA: TGTGCCAGCAGCGGACCCGGCGGGGGGCTGAAGGAGACCCAGTACTTC; CDR3 protein: CASSGPGGGLKETQYF
D gene: TRBD1; clone size: -; J gene: TRBJ1-2; V gene: TRBV28; CDR3 DNA: TGTGCCAGCAGTTTACCGACAGGGGTCTATGGCTACACCTTC; CDR3 protein: CASSLPTGVYGYTF
D gene: TRBD1; clone size: -; J gene: TRBJ1-4; V gene: TRBV5-1; CDR3 DNA: TGCGCCAGCAGCCCGCGGACAGGGACGGGTGAAAAACTGTTTTTT; CDR3 protein: CASSPRTGTGEKLFF
D gene: -; clone size: -; J gene: TRBJ2-2; V gene: TRBV7-9; CDR3 DNA: TGTGCCAGCAGCTTATCCGAGCTGTACACCGGGGAGCTGTTTTTT; CDR3 protein: CASSLSELYTGELFF
D gene: TRBD2; clone size: -; J gene: TRBJ2-3; V gene: TRBV6-6; CDR3 DNA: TGTGCCTCCCGGGAGGTCGGGGGGGCCCGGGATACGCAGTATTTT; CDR3 protein: CASREVGGARDTQYF
D gene: TRBD2; clone size: -; J gene: TRBJ2-5; V gene: TRBV10-3; CDR3 DNA: TGTGCCATCAGTGAGTCGACGGGGCCGGGGGGACAAGAGACCCAGTACTTC; CDR3 protein: CAISESTGPGGQETQYF
D gene: TRBD2; clone size: -; J gene: TRBJ2-7; V gene: TRBV7-9; CDR3 DNA: TGTGCCAGCAGCTTTACTAGCGGGGGGGACGAGCAGTACTTC; CDR3 protein: CASSFTSGGDEQYF
D gene: TRBD2; clone size: -; J gene: TRBJ2-3; V gene: TRBV27; CDR3 DNA: TGTGCCAGCAGTTTCATAGCGGGTCTAAGCACAGATACGCAGTATTTT; CDR3 protein: CASSFIAGLSTDTQYF
D gene: -; clone size: -; J gene: TRBJ2-5; V gene: TRBV7-9; CDR3 DNA: TGTGCCAGCAGCCAAACACCTCAAGAGACCCAGTACTTC; CDR3 protein: CASSQTPQETQYF
D gene: TRBD2; clone size: -; J gene: TRBJ2-7; V gene: TRBV18; CDR3 DNA: TGTGCCAGCTCACTAGCGGGAGGCCCTTACGAGCAGTACTTC; CDR3 protein: CASSLAGGPYEQYF